Listed below are T cell receptor beta chains from one sample, sequenced in a study of T cell repertoires in aging, cancer and after chemotherapy. TCRdb called the multiplex PCR reads again in MiXCR, with one record for every CDR3 protein. The sample has around 13,000 distinct CDR3 sequences, approximately 30% seen once; the top ten hold roughly a tenth. Sequencing input: blood. The receptor set was obtained from a human donor with a blood cancer. CDR3s leave out the opening cysteine and the closing phenylalanine or tryptophan. Fields, in order: V gene, clone size, J gene, CDR3 protein. Rows give clone size only sometimes, using once, few, many, or a class for an expanded clone.

V: TRBV7-6
size: .
J: TRBJ2-2
CDR3: ASSFLPRTGELF

V: TRBV13
size: .
J: TRBJ2-7
CDR3: ASSYGSEQY

V: TRBV7-9
size: .
J: TRBJ2-3
CDR3: ASSLAPKKWEIRSI

V: TRBV4-3
size: .
J: TRBJ1-6
CDR3: ASSQGQGWGSPLH

V: TRBV30
size: .
J: TRBJ2-7
CDR3: AWSPTGDEQY

V: TRBV5-6
size: many
J: TRBJ2-5
CDR3: ASSLKAGWETQY

V: TRBV18
size: .
J: TRBJ2-5
CDR3: ASSRGGQETQY

V: TRBV6-5
size: .
J: TRBJ2-1
CDR3: ASSDSAGGNEQF

V: TRBV24-1
size: .
J: TRBJ1-2
CDR3: ATSDLDRVNGYT

V: TRBV30
size: .
J: TRBJ2-3
CDR3: AWTSTDTQY

V: TRBV6-1
size: many
J: TRBJ1-2
CDR3: ARGSGAYGYT

V: TRBV10-1
size: few
J: TRBJ2-5
CDR3: ASSEWAMAKTQY

V: TRBV10-3
size: .
J: TRBJ2-2
CDR3: AISDRNGGELF

V: TRBV12-3/TRBV12-4
size: medium-sized
J: TRBJ2-1
CDR3: ASRPTSGSVNEQF

V: TRBV19
size: few
J: TRBJ1-6
CDR3: ASRILDRSSYNSPLH

V: TRBV19
size: .
J: TRBJ1-4
CDR3: ASHRDLQEKLF

V: TRBV19
size: medium-sized
J: TRBJ2-7
CDR3: ASSLGPEQY

V: TRBV6-1
size: medium-sized
J: TRBJ2-5
CDR3: ASSPQGFKKETQY

V: TRBV5-1
size: .
J: TRBJ2-4
CDR3: ASSKDSSIQY

V: TRBV10-3
size: .
J: TRBJ2-7
CDR3: AISDWTETYEQY

V: TRBV19
size: medium-sized
J: TRBJ2-2
CDR3: ASSMGGSFSGELF

V: TRBV6-5
size: .
J: TRBJ2-1
CDR3: ASRPRGGGYNEQF

V: TRBV7-2
size: few
J: TRBJ2-7
CDR3: ASSKDRVVYEQY

V: TRBV18
size: few
J: TRBJ2-1
CDR3: ASSPQPGGDNEQF

V: TRBV20-1
size: .
J: TRBJ2-3
CDR3: SAPHGGTFTDTQY

V: TRBV5-6
size: .
J: TRBJ1-5
CDR3: ASSFRTGGMGNQPQH

V: TRBV20-1
size: few
J: TRBJ1-2
CDR3: SARGPGNGYT

V: TRBV19
size: medium-sized
J: TRBJ2-1
CDR3: ASSIGTGLAGGNEQF

V: TRBV5-6
size: medium-sized
J: TRBJ2-1
CDR3: ASSFLRFYNEQF

V: TRBV6-5
size: medium-sized
J: TRBJ1-6
CDR3: ASSSGTLMKSPLH

V: TRBV11-2
size: .
J: TRBJ1-2
CDR3: ASSSPRTSRYGYT

V: TRBV13
size: .
J: TRBJ1-1
CDR3: ASSFFGNTEAF

V: TRBV6-1
size: medium-sized
J: TRBJ2-5
CDR3: ASSEAMGTGGETQY

V: TRBV5-6
size: medium-sized
J: TRBJ2-2
CDR3: ASSSLSGAGELF

V: TRBV6-2/TRBV6-3
size: few
J: TRBJ1-5
CDR3: ASSSTGVSNQPQH

V: TRBV12-3/TRBV12-4
size: medium-sized
J: TRBJ1-2
CDR3: ASSVYRAYGYT

V: TRBV18
size: many
J: TRBJ2-3
CDR3: ASSPDRDRGSSTDTQY

V: TRBV12-3/TRBV12-4
size: medium-sized
J: TRBJ2-2
CDR3: ASSPGTSGISNTGELF

V: TRBV20-1
size: .
J: TRBJ1-2
CDR3: SAEGGTRLFYGYT

V: TRBV6-1
size: few
J: TRBJ1-2
CDR3: ASSEAWRERGYT

V: TRBV27
size: medium-sized
J: TRBJ1-2
CDR3: ASSLSANYGYT

V: TRBV6-5
size: medium-sized
J: TRBJ2-2
CDR3: ASQRLVGVTGELF

V: TRBV15
size: few
J: TRBJ1-2
CDR3: ATSRDGTGEGYT

V: TRBV27
size: many
J: TRBJ1-3
CDR3: ASSFIGSGNTIY